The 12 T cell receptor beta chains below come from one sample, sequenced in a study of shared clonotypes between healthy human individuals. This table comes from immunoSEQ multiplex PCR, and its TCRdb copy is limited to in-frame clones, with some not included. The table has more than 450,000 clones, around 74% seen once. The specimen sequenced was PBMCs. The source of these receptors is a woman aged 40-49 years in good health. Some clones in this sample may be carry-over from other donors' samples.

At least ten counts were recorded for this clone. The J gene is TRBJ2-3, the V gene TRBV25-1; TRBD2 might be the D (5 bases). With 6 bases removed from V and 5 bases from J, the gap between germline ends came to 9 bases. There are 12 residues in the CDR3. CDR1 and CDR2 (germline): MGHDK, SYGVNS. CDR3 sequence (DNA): TGTGCCAGCAGGAATGAGGGAGATACGCAGTATTTT. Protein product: CASRNEGDTQYF.

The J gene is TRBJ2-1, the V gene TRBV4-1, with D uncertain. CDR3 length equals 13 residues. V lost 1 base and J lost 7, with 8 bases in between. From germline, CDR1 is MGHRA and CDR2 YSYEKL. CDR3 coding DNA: TGCGCCAGCAGCCAAGTTTTTATTAATGAGCAGTTCTTC. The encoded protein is CASSQVFINEQFF.

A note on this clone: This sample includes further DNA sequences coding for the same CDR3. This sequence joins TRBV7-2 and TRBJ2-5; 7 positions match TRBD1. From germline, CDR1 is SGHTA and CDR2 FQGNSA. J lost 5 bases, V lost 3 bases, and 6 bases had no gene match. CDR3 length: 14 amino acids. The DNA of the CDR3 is TGTGCCAGCAGCTTTAATAGGGGGCGGGAGACCCAGTACTTC. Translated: CASSFNRGRETQYF.

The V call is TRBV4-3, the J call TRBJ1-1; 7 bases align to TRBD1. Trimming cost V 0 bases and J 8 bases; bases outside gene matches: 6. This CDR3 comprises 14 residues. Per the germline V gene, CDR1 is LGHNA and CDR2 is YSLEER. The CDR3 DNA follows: TGCGCCAGCAGCCAAGACAACTACAGGGGAGAAGCTTTCTTT. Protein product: CASSQDNYRGEAFF.

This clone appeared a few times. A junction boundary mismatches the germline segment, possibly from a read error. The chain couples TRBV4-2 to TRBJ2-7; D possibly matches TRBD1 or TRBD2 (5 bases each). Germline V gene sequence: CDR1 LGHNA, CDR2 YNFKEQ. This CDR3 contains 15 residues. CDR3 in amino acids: CASTQVGSLGAEQYF. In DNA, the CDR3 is TGTGCCAGCACCCAAGTGGGGTCCCTCGGGGCCGAGCAGTACTTC.

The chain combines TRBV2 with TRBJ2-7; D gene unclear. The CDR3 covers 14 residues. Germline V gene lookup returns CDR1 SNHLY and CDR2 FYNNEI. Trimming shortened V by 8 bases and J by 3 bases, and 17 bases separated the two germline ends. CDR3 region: CASQKHDKGYEQYF. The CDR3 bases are TGTGCCAGCCAAAAACACGATAAGGGCTACGAGCAGTACTTC. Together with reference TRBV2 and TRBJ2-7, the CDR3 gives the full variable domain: EPEVTQTPSHQVTQMGQEVILRCVPISNHLYFYWYRQILGQKVEFLVSFYNNEISEKSEIFDDQFSVERPDGSNFTLKIRSTKLEDSAMYFCASQKHDKGYEQYFGPGTRLTVT.

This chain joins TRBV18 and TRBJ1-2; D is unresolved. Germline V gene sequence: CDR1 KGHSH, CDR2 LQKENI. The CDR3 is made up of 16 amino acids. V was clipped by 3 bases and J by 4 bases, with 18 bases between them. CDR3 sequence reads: CASSPEAGYDGYGYTF. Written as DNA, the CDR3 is TGTGCCAGCTCACCGGAGGCGGGGTACGACGGCTATGGCTACACCTTC.

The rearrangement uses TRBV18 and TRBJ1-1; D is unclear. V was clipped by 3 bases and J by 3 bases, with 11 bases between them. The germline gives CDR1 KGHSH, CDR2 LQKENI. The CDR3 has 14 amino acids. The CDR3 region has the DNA TGTGCCAGCTCACCGCCCTCGGTTGACACTGAAGCTTTCTTT. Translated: CASSPPSVDTEAFF.

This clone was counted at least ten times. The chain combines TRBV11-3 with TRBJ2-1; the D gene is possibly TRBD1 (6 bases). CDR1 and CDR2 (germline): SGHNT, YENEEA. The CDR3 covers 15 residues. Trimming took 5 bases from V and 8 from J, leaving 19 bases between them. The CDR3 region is CASSPQGKGGDEQFF. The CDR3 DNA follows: TGTGCCAGCAGCCCGCAGGGGAAAGGTGGGGATGAGCAGTTCTTC.

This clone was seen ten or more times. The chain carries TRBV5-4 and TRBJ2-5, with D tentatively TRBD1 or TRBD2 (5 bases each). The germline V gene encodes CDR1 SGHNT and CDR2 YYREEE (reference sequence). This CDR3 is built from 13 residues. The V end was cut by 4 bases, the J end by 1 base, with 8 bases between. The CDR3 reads CASSGDPQETQYF. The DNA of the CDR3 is TGTGCCAGCAGCGGGGACCCCCAAGAGACCCAGTACTTC.

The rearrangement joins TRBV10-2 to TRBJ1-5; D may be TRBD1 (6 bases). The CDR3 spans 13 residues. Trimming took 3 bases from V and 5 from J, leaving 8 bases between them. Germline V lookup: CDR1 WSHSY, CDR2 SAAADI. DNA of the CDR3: TGCGCCAGCAGTGAAGGGGGGCATCAGCCCCAGCATTTT. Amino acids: CASSEGGHQPQHF.

CDR3 loop: CASSGQGRTGKGETQYF. CDR3 DNA: TGTGCCAGCAGCGGGCAAGGGAGGACGGGGAAGGGAGAGACCCAGTACTTC. This rearrangement joins TRBV5-6 to TRBJ2-5, with D maybe TRBD2 (6 bases). V lost 4 bases and J lost 4, with 23 bases in between. Germline V gives CDR1 SGHDT, CDR2 YYEEEE. The CDR3 has 17 amino acids.